These 3 T cell receptor beta chains were all obtained from the same sample, sequenced in a study of blood T cell repertoires in COVID-19. The protocol was immunoSEQ multiplex PCR, while the TCRdb copy is restricted to in-frame clones and leaves out a portion. Of about 150,000 clones detected, 88% appear once; the ten largest clones hold about 2.5%. The specimen was peripheral blood. The receptors derive from a woman in her 70s with acute or convalescent COVID-19.

The CDR3 sequence is CASSPYASQETQYF. The CDR3 DNA sequence: TGTGCCAGCTCACCATATGCTAGCCAAGAGACCCAGTACTTC. The V gene is TRBV18, the J gene TRBJ2-5; D is unresolved. The ends were cut back, 2 bases at V and 1 base at J, with 8 bases in the middle. The germline gives CDR1 KGHSH, CDR2 LQKENI. The CDR3 is 14 residues long. Full variable domain (rest looked up from reference TRBV18 and TRBJ2-5): NAGVMQNPRHLVRRRGQEARLRCSPMKGHSHVYWYRQLPEEGLKFMVYLQKENIIDESGMPKERFSAEFPKEGPSILRIQQVVRGDSAAYFCASSPYASQETQYFGPGTRLLVL.

The chain employs TRBV19 and TRBJ1-3, with 9 nucleotides matching TRBD1. With 10 bases clipped from V and 7 bases from J, the junction kept 11 bases outside the gene matches. The CDR3 extends over 14 amino acids. Germline V gene sequence: CDR1 LNHDA, CDR2 SQIVND (reference sequence). CDR3 coding DNA: TGTGCCACTGGGAGAGGTGGGACAGGGAACACCATATATTTT. This sequence encodes CATGRGGTGNTIYF.

This chain joins TRBV7-2 and TRBJ2-5; 7 bases fit TRBD2. Germline values: CDR1 SGHTA, CDR2 FQGNSA. The CDR3 totals 14 residues. V dropped 4 bases and J dropped 4; count of bases not matched to a gene: 6. The CDR3 is CASSSPTSPETQYF. CDR3 DNA: TGTGCCAGCAGCTCCCCGACTAGCCCAGAGACCCAGTACTTC.